These 5 T cell receptor beta chains came from one sample sequenced in a study of T-cell reconstitution after alpha-beta-depleted transplantation in children. The authors prepared the TCRbeta library with unique molecular identifiers. TCRdb independently ran MiXCR on the PCR reads; one entry per CDR3 protein. The repertoire has around 440,000 distinct CDR3 sequences, about a sixth of them found once; the top ten carry over 25%. This material consisted of PBMCs, mostly from graft donor cells, taken 360 days after TCRalphabeta/CD19-depleted stem cell transplant. The receptors were gathered from a boy under two years old who had a stem cell transplant for Wiskott-Aldrich syndrome, so the T cells may come from the graft donor.

The rearrangement links TRBV28 to TRBJ2-7; D tentatively fits TRBD1 or TRBD2 (5 bases each). Germline V gives CDR1 MDHEN, CDR2 SYDVKM. Trimming removed 2 bases from V and 0 bases from J, with 8 bases in between. The CDR3 extends over 14 amino acids. The CDR3 DNA is TGTGCCAGCAGTTTACTCGGGGCCTCCTACGAGCAGTACTTC. Protein product: CASSLLGASYEQYF.

The chain is built from TRBV13 and TRBJ2-5; D could derive from TRBD1 or TRBD2 (5 bases each). Trimming pared 3 bases from V and 5 bases from J, leaving 25 bases between. CDR1 and CDR2 from the germline V gene are PRHDT and FYEKMQ (reference sequence). This CDR3 region has 18 residues. CDR3 residues: CASSLGDALPWAQETQYF. The CDR3 nucleotides read TGTGCCAGCAGCTTGGGGGATGCACTACCCTGGGCCCAGGAGACCCAGTACTTC.

This clonotype was recorded at least ten times. This chain uses TRBV20-1 with TRBJ2-4; TRBD2 matches 7 bases. The trim removed 0 bases at V and 6 bases at J, leaving 11 bases unmatched. There are 16 residues in the CDR3. CDR1 is DFQATT and CDR2 is SNEGSKA in the germline V gene (reference sequence). DNA for the CDR3: TGCAGTGCTAGAGACGGCGGGAGAACGAGAGGAAACATTCAGTACTTC. Residues: CSARDGGRTRGNIQYF.

Only a few counts were recorded for this clonotype. J is TRBJ2-1 and V is TRBV6-2 or TRBV6-3; possible D gene TRBD2, 6 bases. Germline lookup yields CDR1 MNHEY and CDR2 SVGEGT. There are 16 residues in the CDR3. The V and J ends lost 7 bases and 4 bases respectively, with 20 bases between them. The CDR3 sequence is CASKRMRDVVYNEQFF. DNA for the CDR3: TGTGCCAGCAAAAGGATGCGGGACGTCGTTTACAATGAGCAGTTCTTC.

This chain links TRBV7-6 with TRBJ2-7; 10 bases line up with TRBD2. Germline V gives CDR1 SGHVS, CDR2 FNYEAQ. With V trimmed by 2 bases and J by 0 bases, 10 bases remained unmatched. The CDR3 is 18 amino acids. The CDR3 is CASSLIASGGSSSYEQYF. The DNA for the CDR3 is TGTGCCAGCAGCTTAATCGCTAGCGGGGGCTCTAGCTCCTACGAGCAGTACTTC.